This T cell receptor beta chain came from a study of vaccination effects on CD4 cells after COVID-19 (dated by TCRdb to the early 2020s). Study-wide context: In the ViraFEST assay, PBMC were stimulated with viral peptide pools, and TCR sequencing was then used to find antigen-specific CD4+ T cell clonotypes based on their expansion. In the study, cultures from other donors were sequenced using the Oncomine TCR Beta short-read assay on an Illumina iSeq 100. The full study included 10 COVID-19 convalescent patients and several SARS-CoV-2-naive healthy vaccine recipients. Post-vaccine samples across the study were collected a median of 72 days after the second dose, with a range of 14 to 241. SARS-CoV-2 spike-specific CD4+ TCR repertoires from before and after mRNA vaccination were compared in COVID-19 convalescent patients and in infection-naive vaccine recipients. Each well held roughly 2.2 million PBMC cultured in IMDM containing approximately 5% human AB serum, around 10 IU/ml IL-2 and gentamicin, along with around 9.1 ug/ml peptides.

After around 11 days of culture, CD4+ T cells were isolated with the EasySep CD4+ T cell isolation kit. Each participant received two doses of an mRNA SARS-CoV-2 vaccine, either BNT162b2 or mRNA-1273. Negative nucleocapsid antibody results before and after vaccination confirmed that the healthy vaccine recipients had no prior SARS-CoV-2 infection. On days 3 and 7, half of the culture medium was replaced with fresh IL-2-containing medium. Unless otherwise noted, each peptide stimulation condition was cultured in triplicate wells. Using Ficoll-Paque Plus gradient centrifugation, PBMC were separated from whole blood and then either used fresh or cryopreserved at -140C. Genomic DNA was extracted from cultured CD4+ T cells with the QIAamp micro DNA kit. This clone occurred once. Its antigen is currently not known. Base-call qualities are not available, and no considerably larger clone is one nucleotide away.

The library was built by means of the immunoSEQ multiplex PCR assay. DNA from the CD4+ T cells that had been cultured and isolated underwent TCR beta CDR3 sequencing. The authors processed their data as follows. Non-productive TCR sequences were discarded, and reads were trimmed to the CDR3 region, with only CDR3s of 7 or more amino acids retained. The MANAFEST web app was used to identify antigen-specific clonotypes by comparing expansion in peptide wells with expansion in reference cultures. For clones to be considered positive, expansion at FDR<0.05 versus reference and all other wells, an odds ratio above 5, and a frequency above 0.1% in two replicate wells were required. Clonotypes significantly expanded in SARS-CoV-2 spike wells and in at least one common cold coronavirus spike condition were defined as cross-reactive. CDR3 similarity was assessed by Levenshtein distance with the stringdist R package, and unrooted trees were built with ape in R 3.6.1. In TCRdb, the immuneACCESS table is reduced to in-frame sequences with V and J assigned. These tables do not hold every clone; where another copy was compared, an unresolved V gene accounts for under half, and the others remain unexplained. V, J and clone size are those of that table, while D and trimming were read from the DNA. Within this sample are 40,000 to 50,000 clones, with 72% of them counted one time only. The ten largest make up about 10% of the sample.

The CDR3 sequence holds 17 residues, the cysteine and phenylalanine included. Only CDR3 DNA is held: 51 bases, read in frame from base 1. V lost 1 base and J lost 0 bases; the stretch between them is 10 bases long. CDR1 MGHRA and CDR2 YSYEKL were looked up in the germline V gene. Study-level results and caveats: Among healthy vaccine recipients, nearly all vaccine-induced clones were SARS-CoV-2 mono-reactive, and only 1 of 255 was cross-reactive with common cold coronaviruses. Only a small number of convalescent patients were included, and no early post-infection timepoints were available, which limited the study. Marked clonal contraction was observed in both infection-induced and vaccine-induced clones at late post-vaccination timepoints, consistent with waning T cell responses.

The sample in question was CD4+ T cells from PBMCs cultured without peptide, obtained after COVID-19 vaccination. The V and J genes are TRBV4-1 and TRBJ1-6; no D gene call is confident. This TCR derives from a human donor who received a COVID-19 vaccine. The CDR3 protein sequence reads: CASSQGAASSYNSPLHF. The DNA sequence follows: TGCGCCAGCAGCCAAGGGGCAGCTAGCTCCTATAATTCACCCCTCCACTTT.